The entry below describes one T cell receptor (beta chain). The antigen is unknown. This sample stems from a study of siplizumab effects on memory and regulatory T cells. Study-wide findings and caveats: Siplizumab significantly decreased alloreactive sequences from unstimulated CD4+ memory cells. Most alloreactive clones went unmapped to unstimulated subsets; only a minor fraction mapped. Naive T cells apparently outstripped memory cells in diversity and seemed major alloresponse contributors.

Assay used: immunoSEQ multiplex PCR; TCRdb lists only in-frame clones, some missing. The sample holds approximately 94,000 clones; 93% are singletons and the top ten take 5% to 7%. This receptor was identified in a human donor in good health. The sequencing sample was made of CD8+ T cells sorted from blood.

CDR3 protein: CASSYRTSGVQYEQYF. The CDR3 region has the DNA TGTGCCAGCAGCTATAGAACTAGCGGGGTACAATACGAGCAGTACTTC. The chain joins TRBV5-6 to TRBJ2-5; 10 positions match TRBD2. The J call may be wrong; the DNA end is better matched by TRBJ2-7. Looked up from germline, CDR1 is SGHDT and CDR2 is YYEEEE. This CDR3 spans 16 amino acids.